The rows below give T cell receptor beta chains drawn from one sample of a study of blood T cell repertoires in COVID-19. Here immunoSEQ multiplex PCR was the method, and the copy in TCRdb shows in-frame clones only, minus some. The data show 200,000 to 250,000 clones, 85% to 90% seen once. The material sequenced was peripheral blood. The receptors come from a woman aged 55-70 years with acute or convalescent COVID-19. The CDR3 runs from the conserved cysteine through the conserved F or W. The D gene is left open where the match is weak. Clone size is stated in some rows and not others, as once, few, many or a class when expanded.

d_call,clone_size,j_call,v_call,cdr3_nt,cdr3_aa
TRBD1,once,TRBJ1-1,TRBV7-9,TGTGCCAGCAGTTCACGGGACAGCCTTAACACTGAAGCTTTCTTT,CASSSRDSLNTEAFF
TRBD1,.,TRBJ1-4,TRBV5-1,TGCGCCAGCAGCTTACAGGGGGCGAGTGAAAAACTGTTTTTT,CASSLQGASEKLFF
TRBD1,once,TRBJ2-7,TRBV14,TGTGCCGGCCGGCCGGGACAGGGGTCCTACGAGCAGTACTTC,CAGRPGQGSYEQYF
.,.,TRBJ1-4,TRBV18,TGTGCCAGCTCACCAAGTCGACCGGCGAGTAATGAGGCGGGGAAACTGTTTTTT,CASSPSRPASNEAGKLFF
TRBD1,.,TRBJ1-6,TRBV6-5,TGTGCCAGCAGATTAGGGGGCAACAATTCACCCCTCCACTTT,CASRLGGNNSPLHF
.,.,TRBJ2-7,TRBV21-1,TGTGCCAGCAGCAAAGTAACGGGGATCAAGGGCTCCTACGAGCAGTACTTC,CASSKVTGIKGSYEQYF
TRBD1,.,TRBJ1-2,TRBV6-2/TRBV6-3,TGTGCCAGCAGTTCCGGGACAGGGCGAGGCTACACCTTC,CASSSGTGRGYTF
TRBD2,.,TRBJ2-1,TRBV5-4,TGTGCCAGCAGCCGTCAAGCTAGCGGGGGGCTCAATGAGCAGTTCTTC,CASSRQASGGLNEQFF
.,.,TRBJ2-7,TRBV30,TGTGCCTGGAGACGAGACACCCTCTCCTACGAGCAGTACTTC,CAWRRDTLSYEQYF
TRBD1,.,TRBJ1-5,TRBV7-6,TGTGCCAGCAGCTTAGACAGGGGCCAGCCCCAGCATTTT,CASSLDRGQPQHF
.,once,TRBJ1-4,TRBV19,TGTGCCAGTAACATGGGGACTGCAACTAATGAAAAACTGTTTTTT,CASNMGTATNEKLFF
TRBD1,few,TRBJ1-1,TRBV25-1,TGTGCCAGCAGTGCGCGATTAACAGGGGGCGCGGGTACTGAAGCTTTCTTT,CASSARLTGGAGTEAFF
.,.,TRBJ1-3,TRBV30,TGTGCCTACTGTCAGGGATCCTCTGGAAACACCATATATTTT,CAYCQGSSGNTIYF
TRBD2,once,TRBJ2-2,TRBV7-2,TGTGCCAGCAGCTTGGGACTAGCGGGCCTCGGGGAGCTGTTTTTT,CASSLGLAGLGELFF
TRBD1,.,TRBJ2-5,TRBV4-2,TGTGCCAGCAGCCAAGATCGACAGGGCCGGGAGACCCAGTACTTC,CASSQDRQGRETQYF
TRBD1,.,TRBJ1-4,TRBV18,TGTGCCAGCTCACCGCTCGGACAGGGTAATGAAAAACTGTTTTTT,CASSPLGQGNEKLFF
.,.,TRBJ2-7,TRBV11-3,TGTGCCAGCAGCTTAGGTCTTGACGGAGGCGTCCACGAGCAGTACTTC,CASSLGLDGGVHEQYF
.,.,TRBJ1-1,TRBV12-3/TRBV12-4,TGTGCCAGCAGTTTCGGGAGAAACACTGAAGCTTTCTTT,CASSFGRNTEAFF
.,.,TRBJ1-4,TRBV27,TGTGCCAGCAGTCCCTCACGGGTCGGGGAAAAACTGTTTTTT,CASSPSRVGEKLFF
TRBD1,.,TRBJ1-1,TRBV6-5,TGTGCCAGCACCAGGACAGGGACTCTGTTAGAAGCTTTCTTT,CASTRTGTLLEAFF
.,.,TRBJ1-2,TRBV30,TGTGCCTGGAGTACGCGGGTAGAGGGCTACACCTTC,CAWSTRVEGYTF
TRBD2,.,TRBJ2-7,TRBV28,TGTGCCAGCAGTTTACGGACTAGCGGGAACGCCTACGAGCAGTACTTC,CASSLRTSGNAYEQYF
.,.,TRBJ1-1,TRBV27,TGTGCCAGCGCTCTCACCTACAGGGATCGGGCTTTCTTT,CASALTYRDRAFF
TRBD2,.,TRBJ2-1,TRBV11-3,TGTGCCAGCAGCTTAGGCCTTCTAGCGGGAGTGAGTAATGAGCAGTTCTTC,CASSLGLLAGVSNEQFF
TRBD1,once,TRBJ1-2,TRBV30,TGTGCCTGGAGTCGGGACAGGGGATCTTATGGCTACACCTTC,CAWSRDRGSYGYTF
.,.,TRBJ2-6,TRBV7-2,TGTGCCAGCAGCTTAGTTCCAGGGCGCCGTGGGGCCAACGTCCTGACTTTC,CASSLVPGRRGANVLTF
TRBD1,.,TRBJ1-1,TRBV29-1,TGCAGCGCCACAAAGGGGACAGGGGGGACTGAAGCTTTCTTT,CSATKGTGGTEAFF
.,.,TRBJ1-2,TRBV12-3/TRBV12-4,TGTGCCAGCAGCATACGGGAGAACTATGGCTACACCTTC,CASSIRENYGYTF
.,.,TRBJ1-6,TRBV21-1,TGTGCCAGCAGCCCCCGACAGGGGTTCAATTCACCCCTCCACTTT,CASSPRQGFNSPLHF
.,.,TRBJ2-7,TRBV9,TGTGCCAGCAGCTATCACCCGACTAGTTCCTACGAGCAGTACTTC,CASSYHPTSSYEQYF
TRBD1,.,TRBJ1-1,TRBV5-6,TGTGCCAGCAGCAGATACAGGGGTGGCACTGAAGCTTTCTTT,CASSRYRGGTEAFF
.,.,TRBJ2-5,TRBV9,TGTGCCAGCAGCGTAGCAGGGGCGGGAGAGACCCAGTACTTC,CASSVAGAGETQYF
.,.,TRBJ2-7,TRBV5-1,TGCGCCAGCAGCCTAGATCCATGGCCAGAAACCTACGAGCAGTACTTC,CASSLDPWPETYEQYF
.,.,TRBJ1-2,TRBV6-5,TGTGCCAGCAGTTACTCACGAGGGAGAGGCTACACCTTC,CASSYSRGRGYTF
TRBD2,.,TRBJ2-3,TRBV12-5,TGTGCTAGTGGTTTGCCCCGACTAGCGGGGCAACCAGATACGCAGTATTTT,CASGLPRLAGQPDTQYF
.,.,TRBJ2-2,TRBV5-6,TGTGCCAGCAGTCACGCGGGCACCGGGGAGCTGTTTTTT,CASSHAGTGELFF
TRBD1,.,TRBJ1-1,TRBV7-9,TGTGCCAGCAGCAGGGACAGGGGCTACCCGGAGGCTGAAGCTTTCTTT,CASSRDRGYPEAEAFF
.,.,TRBJ1-3,TRBV7-8,TGTGCCAGCAGCTTAAGTTTTGAGGGATCTGGAAACACCATATATTTT,CASSLSFEGSGNTIYF
TRBD2,.,TRBJ2-1,TRBV20-1,TGCAGTGCTAGTTGGGCTAGCGGCCCGAATGAGCAGTTCTTC,CSASWASGPNEQFF
.,few,TRBJ1-1,TRBV28,TGTGCCAGCACAGCGGGACTTATCAACACTGAAGCTTTCTTT,CASTAGLINTEAFF
TRBD2,.,TRBJ2-3,TRBV30,TGTGCCTGGAGAACGGCGGGAGCTATAGATACGCAGTATTTT,CAWRTAGAIDTQYF
.,.,TRBJ1-3,TRBV30,TGTGCCTGGCAAACTGCATCCTCTGGAAACACCATATATTTT,CAWQTASSGNTIYF